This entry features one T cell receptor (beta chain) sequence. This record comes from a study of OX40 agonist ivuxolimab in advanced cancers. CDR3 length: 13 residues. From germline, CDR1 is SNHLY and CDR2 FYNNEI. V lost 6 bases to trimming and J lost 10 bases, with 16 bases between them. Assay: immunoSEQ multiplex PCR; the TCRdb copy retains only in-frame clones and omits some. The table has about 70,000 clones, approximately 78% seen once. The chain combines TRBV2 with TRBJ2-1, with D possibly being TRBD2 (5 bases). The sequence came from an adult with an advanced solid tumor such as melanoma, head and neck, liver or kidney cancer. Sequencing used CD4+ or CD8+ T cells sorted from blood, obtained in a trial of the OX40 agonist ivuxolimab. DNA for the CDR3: TGTGCCAGCAGAAGGGAGTCGACGGGGGAGCAGTTCTTC. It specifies CASRRESTGEQFF.